A selection of T cell receptor beta chains follows, all from one sample in a study of blood T cells in healthy people across ages. MiXCR, applied by TCRdb to the 5' RACE reads, yields one record per CDR3 protein. The sample shows about 600,000 distinct CDR3 sequences, 40% to 50% of them seen only once. Sequencing was performed on blood. These receptors all come from a man older than 75 in good health. CDR3s include the opening cysteine and the closing phenylalanine or tryptophan. The D gene is left open where the match is weak. Clone size is given for some rows only: seen once, a few or many times, or a class if the clone is expanded.

>TRBJ2-7|few|TRBV3-1|TRBD1
CASRHGTGRYEQYF
TGTGCCAGCAGGCACGGGACAGGGCGATACGAGCAGTACTTC
>TRBJ1-2|-|TRBV25-1|-
CASSGPGGRGGYTF
TGTGCCAGCAGTGGCCCAGGCGGCAGGGGTGGCTACACCTTC
>TRBJ2-7|-|TRBV29-1|TRBD1
CSVQGQGFYEQYF
TGCAGCGTTCAGGGACAGGGTTTCTACGAGCAGTACTTC
>TRBJ1-6|-|TRBV20-1|TRBD1
CSAPGGANSPLHF
TGCAGTGCCCCAGGGGGCGCGAATTCACCCCTCCACTTT
>TRBJ2-7|few|TRBV6-2/TRBV6-3|TRBD2
CASSYGLAGEVRAYEQYF
TGTGCCAGCAGTTACGGACTAGCGGGAGAAGTTAGGGCCTACGAGCAGTACTTC
>TRBJ1-2|-|TRBV7-2|-
CASSLNRQTLYGYSF
TGTGCCAGCAGCTTAAACCGGCAAACCCTCTATGGCTACTCCTTC
>TRBJ1-1|-|TRBV10-3|-
CAIKEDTEAFF
TGTGCCATCAAGGAGGACACTGAAGCTTTCTTT
>TRBJ2-5|-|TRBV6-2/TRBV6-3|-
CASTRRTQETQYF
TGTGCCAGCACCAGAAGGACCCAAGAGACCCAGTACTTC
>TRBJ1-1|many|TRBV9|-
CASSVGMNTEAFF
TGTGCCAGCAGCGTGGGGATGAACACTGAAGCTTTCTTT
>TRBJ1-5|-|TRBV9|-
CASSDRQVGQPQHF
TGTGCCAGCAGCGACCGACAGGTCGGTCAGCCCCAGCATTTT
>TRBJ2-7|few|TRBV10-3|TRBD2
CAIREGLATPYEQYF
TGTGCCATCAGGGAAGGACTAGCTACCCCCTACGAGCAGTACTTC
>TRBJ2-1|-|TRBV6-5|TRBD1
CASSLKDREETQFF
TGTGCCAGCAGCCTGAAGGACAGGGAAGAGACCCAGTTCTTC
>TRBJ2-5|-|TRBV20-1|-
CSARGSSGDGTQYF
TGCAGTGCTAGAGGGAGTAGTGGGGACGGGACCCAGTACTTC
>TRBJ2-3|few|TRBV7-2|TRBD1
CASSPGQGPDTQYF
TGTGCCAGCAGCCCGGGACAGGGACCAGATACGCAGTATTTT
>TRBJ2-1|-|TRBV7-2|-
CASSLLPGRTGNEQFF
TGTGCCAGCAGCTTACTACCGGGGAGGACGGGCAATGAGCAGTTCTTC
>TRBJ1-4|-|TRBV4-3|TRBD1
CASSHEDRDEKLFF
TGCGCCAGCAGCCACGAGGACAGGGACGAAAAACTGTTTTTT
>TRBJ2-1|-|TRBV21-1|-
CASSGFRGGGNEQFF
TGTGCCAGCAGCGGCTTTAGGGGAGGAGGAAATGAGCAGTTCTTC
>TRBJ2-1|-|TRBV4-1|TRBD2
CASSRALAGTIHEQFF
TGCGCCAGCAGCCGTGCCCTAGCGGGGACCATCCATGAGCAGTTCTTC
>TRBJ2-7|few|TRBV27|-
CASSWGQAYEQYF
TGTGCCAGCAGTTGGGGACAAGCCTACGAGCAGTACTTC
>TRBJ2-3|-|TRBV10-3|-
CAISESGHSGTDTQYF
TGTGCCATCAGTGAGTCCGGGCATTCTGGCACAGATACGCAGTATTTT
>TRBJ2-7|few|TRBV2|-
CASSEKQRQYF
TGTGCCAGCAGTGAGAAACAGAGGCAGTACTTC
>TRBJ2-7|-|TRBV6-2/TRBV6-3|-
CASSYRSSPYEQYF
TGTGCCAGCAGTTACCGCTCCAGCCCCTACGAGCAGTACTTC
>TRBJ2-3|-|TRBV10-3|-
CAISSPPTDTQYF
TGTGCCATCAGCTCCCCACCCACAGATACGCAGTATTTT
>TRBJ1-2|-|TRBV20-1|-
CSARGQVDYGYTF
TGCAGTGCTAGGGGGCAGGTCGACTATGGCTACACCTTC
>TRBJ2-3|-|TRBV10-2|TRBD2
CARSNGGAGTDTQYF
TGCGCGAGATCAAACGGGGGGGCTGGCACAGATACGCAGTATTTT
>TRBJ1-5|-|TRBV28|-
CASSGAGTTVNQPQHF
TGTGCCAGCAGTGGTGCAGGGACAACGGTAAATCAGCCCCAGCATTTT
>TRBJ2-5|few|TRBV4-1|TRBD2
CASSQQRGAGTQYF
TGCGCCAGCAGCCAACAGCGGGGGGCCGGGACCCAGTACTTC
>TRBJ2-1|few|TRBV21-1|-
CASSKTDRRPRHEQFF
TGTGCCAGCAGCAAAACGGACAGGAGGCCCAGGCATGAGCAGTTCTTC
>TRBJ1-6|once|TRBV4-3|-
CASSPSTPTYYNSPLHF
TGCGCCAGCAGCCCCTCGACCCCGACTTACTATAATTCACCCCTCCACTTT
>TRBJ1-4|-|TRBV28|-
CASSLTGHDEKLFF
TGTGCCAGCAGTCTTACAGGGCATGATGAAAAACTGTTTTTT
>TRBJ1-6|-|TRBV20-1|-
CSARVQGNYNSPLHF
TGCAGTGCTAGAGTGCAGGGAAATTATAATTCACCCCTCCACTTT
>TRBJ1-2|-|TRBV14|-
CASSRAAGRRGYTF
TGTGCCAGCAGCCGGGCGGCAGGCCGGAGGGGCTACACCTTC
>TRBJ2-5|-|TRBV21-1|-
CVSSSNPGQGVAKTQYF
TGTGTCAGCAGCAGCAATCCGGGACAGGGGGTGGCGAAGACCCAGTACTTC
>TRBJ2-1|many|TRBV10-3|-
CAISDGGLNEQFF
TGTGCCATCAGTGATGGCGGGTTGAATGAGCAGTTCTTC
>TRBJ1-1|-|TRBV27|TRBD1
CASSTRTGRAFF
TGTGCCAGCAGTACCCGGACAGGGCGGGCTTTCTTT
>TRBJ2-7|few|TRBV28|TRBD2
CASSSRTRGGYEQYF
TGTGCCAGCAGTTCAAGGACTAGAGGCGGTTACGAGCAGTACTTC
>TRBJ2-1|-|TRBV24-1|TRBD1
CATGTRDRGFNEQFF
TGTGCCACCGGGACGAGGGACAGGGGTTTCAATGAGCAGTTCTTC